These T cell receptor beta chains were read from a single sample in a study of blood T cell repertoires in COVID-19. Clones were read by immunoSEQ multiplex PCR, and TCRdb kept only the in-frame ones, dropping some. Of about 300,000 clones listed, 89% were seen once; the top ten hold less than 2%. The source material was PBMCs or T cells enriched from blood (not recorded which). The receptors were sampled from a woman aged 40 to 55 who had recovered from COVID-19. CDR3s include the opening cysteine and the closing phenylalanine or tryptophan. The D gene is left open where the match is weak. Clone size appears in some rows only: once, few, many, or a class for an expanded clone.

D gene	clone size	J gene	V gene	CDR3 protein	CDR3 DNA
TRBD1	.	TRBJ2-2	TRBV5-1	CASSPDIGGALPNTGELFF	TGCGCCAGCAGCCCGGATATAGGGGGCGCGTTGCCGAACACCGGGGAGCTGTTTTTT
TRBD1	.	TRBJ2-1	TRBV5-1	CASSLETGVENEQFF	TGCGCCAGCAGCTTGGAAACAGGGGTAGAAAATGAGCAGTTCTTC
TRBD2	.	TRBJ2-1	TRBV4-2	CASSQEGTSRWNEQFF	TGTGCCAGCAGCCAAGAGGGGACTAGCAGGTGGAATGAGCAGTTCTTC
.	.	TRBJ1-1	TRBV5-1	CASAPLGWRGPSQGSEAFF	TGCGCCAGCGCGCCGCTCGGGTGGCGGGGTCCATCCCAGGGCTCTGAAGCTTTCTTT
.	.	TRBJ1-1	TRBV10-3	CAIRGEVNTEAFF	TGTGCCATCAGGGGGGAGGTGAACACTGAAGCTTTCTTT
.	.	TRBJ2-3	TRBV11-3	CASSLGVEGSTDTQYF	TGTGCCAGCAGCTTGGGAGTAGAGGGCTCGACAGATACGCAGTATTTT
.	.	TRBJ2-5	TRBV6-2/TRBV6-3	CASSYLETQYF	TGTGCCAGCAGCTATCTTGAGACCCAGTACTTC
.	.	TRBJ1-5	TRBV6-1	CASSEYTGIVF	TGTGCCAGCAGTGAGTATACAGGGATAGTTTTT
.	.	TRBJ1-3	TRBV18	CASSHNGQRIDGNTIYF	TGTGCCAGCTCCCATAACGGACAGAGGATCGACGGAAACACCATATATTTT
.	once	TRBJ1-1	TRBV29-1	CSVERGLDTEAFF	TGCAGCGTTGAAAGGGGGTTGGACACTGAAGCTTTCTTT
.	once	TRBJ2-3	TRBV3-1/TRBV3-2	CASSEPGVGGRHSTGSQYF	TGTGCCAGCAGCGAACCGGGAGTCGGGGGACGACACTCGACGGGATCGCAGTATTTT
TRBD1	.	TRBJ1-5	TRBV5-1	CASSLGQGAGQPQHF	TGCGCCAGCAGCTTGGGACAGGGGGCAGGTCAGCCCCAGCATTTT
.	.	TRBJ1-1	TRBV21-1	CASSKAPGLNTEAFF	TGTGCCAGCAGCAAAGCCCCAGGGCTGAACACTGAAGCTTTCTTT
.	few	TRBJ2-5	TRBV7-8	CASSPSVGAQETQYF	TGTGCCAGCAGCCCCTCGGTTGGGGCCCAAGAGACCCAGTACTTC
.	.	TRBJ2-1	TRBV11-2	CASSNQYNEQFF	TGTGCCAGCAGCAATCAATACAATGAGCAGTTCTTC
.	.	TRBJ2-2	TRBV19	CASSSPGGSNTGELFF	TGTGCCAGTAGTTCGCCCGGGGGTTCTAACACCGGGGAGCTGTTTTTT
TRBD1	.	TRBJ1-5	TRBV19	CASSRQGASNQPQHF	TGTGCCAGTAGTAGACAGGGGGCTAGCAATCAGCCCCAGCATTTT
TRBD1	.	TRBJ1-3	TRBV5-1	CASSLDGTDSGNTIYF	TGCGCCAGCAGCTTGGACGGGACAGACTCTGGAAACACCATATATTTT
.	.	TRBJ1-2	TRBV29-1	CSAGRPDSGYTF	TGCAGCGCCGGAAGACCGGACAGTGGCTACACCTTC
.	.	TRBJ2-2	TRBV5-6	CASSKKGIFNTGELFF	TGTGCCAGCAGCAAAAAGGGGATATTCAACACCGGGGAGCTGTTTTTT
TRBD2	.	TRBJ2-3	TRBV5-8	CASSFSSGGPSTDTQYF	TGTGCCAGCAGCTTCTCTAGCGGGGGTCCTAGCACAGATACGCAGTATTTT
TRBD2	.	TRBJ2-3	TRBV18	CASSPLAGGTTDTQYF	TGTGCCAGCTCACCCCTAGCGGGGGGGACCACAGATACGCAGTATTTT
.	.	TRBJ1-1	TRBV9	CASSVIQGNTEAFF	TGTGCCAGCAGCGTAATTCAGGGTAACACTGAAGCTTTCTTT
TRBD1	.	TRBJ2-7	TRBV5-6	CASSRDRDGEQYF	TGTGCCAGCAGCCGGGACAGGGACGGAGAGCAGTACTTC
TRBD1	.	TRBJ1-2	TRBV3-1/TRBV3-2	CASSPRGTGDGYTF	TGTGCCAGCAGCCCTCGCGGGACAGGGGATGGCTACACCTTC
TRBD1	.	TRBJ1-1	TRBV12-3/TRBV12-4	CASSSRTGEAFF	TGTGCCAGCAGTTCAAGGACAGGGGAAGCTTTCTTT